This entry describes one T cell receptor (beta chain). These data originate in a study of blood T cell repertoires in COVID-19. Overall study: Specimens from acute and convalescent COVID-19 originated in the United States, Italy and Spain. T cells, B-cell-depleted T cells, or PBMCs provided the cDNA or gDNA that served as material.

Original data processing: Counts of nucleated cells, estimated from reference gene primer amplification, were obtained. TCRdb's copy holds only in-frame clones and misses some; the assay was immunoSEQ multiplex PCR. The DNA gave D and trimming, while V, J and clone size come from that table. The data show approximately 210,000 clones, approximately 91% seen once. The V and J ends lost 6 bases and 1 base respectively, with 12 bases between them. Germline V gives CDR1 ENHRY, CDR2 SYGVKD. The CDR3 spans 14 residues. The V gene is TRBV10-3, the J gene TRBJ1-1; D is uncertain. Material: peripheral blood. This sequence was found in a woman aged 40 to 50 with acute or convalescent COVID-19. The CDR3 reads CAIRKDTANTEAFF. CDR3 sequence (DNA): TGTGCCATCAGGAAAGATACAGCGAACACTGAAGCTTTCTTT.